One and the same sample provided the 28 T cell receptor beta chains below, sequenced in a study of CD8+ T cells in alopecia areata. Treatment here: oral pan-JAK inhibitor, 5-10 mg twice daily. Reverse transcription of extracted RNA yielded cDNA, which provided the sequencing template. Libraries were prepared by immunoSEQ multiplex PCR; TCRdb keeps only in-frame clonotypes and omits some of them. Of about 200,000 clones detected, 60% appear once; the ten largest clones hold just over 1%. The material sequenced was CD4+ T cells sorted from blood, taken at week 24, from a patient treated with tofacitinib. Source of these receptors: a human donor with alopecia areata.

The sample holds a few counts of this clone. The CDR3 sequence: CASSLEQPLPLHF. The DNA for the CDR3 is TGTGCCAGCAGCTTAGAACAGCCTTTACCCCTCCACTTT. This chain links TRBV7-3 with TRBJ1-6; D is unclear. CDR1 is SGHTA, CDR2 FQGTGA, per germline. V was pared by 2 bases and J by 12 bases, with 11 bases between. This CDR3 comprises 13 residues.

The chain is built from TRBV5-1 and TRBJ2-1; the D gene could be TRBD1 or TRBD2 (5 bases each). Germline V gene data show CDR1 as SGHRS and CDR2 as YFSETQ. The V gene lost 1 base and the J gene lost 7 bases, with 18 bases spanning the gap. The CDR3 extends over 16 amino acids. The CDR3 protein is CASSLSGTNLGNEQFF. CDR3 DNA: TGCGCCAGCAGCTTGTCAGGGACGAATCTTGGGAATGAGCAGTTCTTC.

In this sample, this clone turned up many times. The chain employs TRBV7-2 and TRBJ2-1, with TRBD1 matching 8 bases. This CDR3 comprises 14 residues. CDR1 is SGHTA and CDR2 is FQGNSA in the germline V gene. V was pared by 4 bases and J by 8 bases, with 7 bases of the junction left unmatched. The CDR3 loop reads CASSSGQGVDEQFF. CDR3 nucleotides: TGTGCCAGCAGCTCCGGACAGGGTGTCGATGAGCAGTTCTTC.

The V call is TRBV10-2, the J call TRBJ1-5; D unclear. V dropped 0 bases and J dropped 9 bases, with 9 bases sitting between them. The germline V gene encodes CDR1 WSHSY and CDR2 SAAADI. The CDR3 sequence is 13 residues long. The CDR3 bases are TGCGCCAGCAGTGAGTCGCGGCGGATGCCCCAGCATTTT. Translation: CASSESRRMPQHF.

The rearrangement joins TRBV9 to TRBJ2-2, with D possibly being TRBD1 (6 bases). Trimming removed 0 bases from V and 7 bases from J, with 7 bases in between. From germline, CDR1 is SGDLS and CDR2 YYNGEE. This CDR3 has 13 residues. CDR3 sequence reads: CASSVETGGELFF. CDR3 DNA sequence: TGTGCCAGCAGCGTAGAGACAGGCGGGGAGCTGTTTTTT.

This chain joins TRBV4-3 and TRBJ1-1, with D tentatively TRBD1 (5 bases). The V and J ends lost 0 bases and 1 base respectively, with 9 bases between them. CDR1 is LGHNA and CDR2 is YSLEER in the germline V gene. The CDR3 totals 15 residues. CDR3 in amino acids: CASSQDSQGNTEAFF. The DNA of the CDR3 is TGCGCCAGCAGCCAAGATAGCCAGGGGAACACTGAAGCTTTCTTT.

The V call is TRBV7-9, the J call TRBJ1-2; D is uncertain. This CDR3 contains 13 residues. V was clipped by 5 bases and J by 4 bases, with 11 bases between them. Germline assignment: CDR1 SEHNR and CDR2 FQNEAQ (reference sequence). The CDR3 region has the DNA TGTGCCAGCAGCGCCGATGCCCTCTATGGCTACACCTTC. Translated: CASSADALYGYTF.

The rearrangement joins TRBV6-4 to TRBJ1-2; D is unclear. This CDR3 comprises 13 residues. V was pared by 0 bases and J by 6 bases, with 8 bases between. Germline CDR1 MRHNA, CDR2 SNTAGT. The CDR3 region is CASSDSPRDGYTF. The CDR3 DNA sequence: TGTGCCAGCAGTGACTCGCCGAGGGATGGCTACACCTTC.

The chain couples TRBV11-2 to TRBJ2-3; 8 bases line up with TRBD1. CDR3 length: 16 amino acids. The germline gives CDR1 SGHAT, CDR2 FQNNGV. The J segment lost 2 bases and the V segment lost 5 bases, leaving 9 bases of the junction unmatched. CDR3 coding DNA: TGTGCCAGCAGCAAGACAGGGGCTCAATCCACAGATACGCAGTATTTT. Its translation: CASSKTGAQSTDTQYF.

The chain recombines TRBV4-3 with TRBJ2-1; TRBD2 might be the D (5 bases). Per the germline V gene, CDR1 is LGHNA and CDR2 is YSLEER. The CDR3 runs to 13 residues. V was trimmed by 4 bases and J by 10 bases, leaving 14 bases between them. The CDR3: CASSRIPGREQFF. CDR3 DNA: TGCGCCAGCAGCCGGATCCCGGGGAGAGAGCAGTTCTTC.

The V and J genes are TRBV25-1 and TRBJ1-6; a weak D match, TRBD1 (6 bases). The V end lost 3 bases, the J end lost 7 bases, and 10 bases lay between the germline ends. The CDR3 covers 14 residues. Germline CDR1 reads MGHDK; CDR2 reads SYGVNS. In DNA, the CDR3 is TGTGCCAGCAGTGAGGGGGCATGGAATTCACCCCTCCACTTT. Protein: CASSEGAWNSPLHF.

The chain couples TRBV6-5 to TRBJ2-7; D is unclear. This CDR3 region has 13 residues. Trimming pared 6 bases from V and 7 bases from J, leaving 16 bases between. The germline V gene encodes CDR1 MNHEY and CDR2 SVGAGI. For the CDR3, the DNA is TGTGCCAGCAGCTTAGGACCCGCCGGAGAGCAGTACTTC. It is translated as CASSLGPAGEQYF.

The chain is built from TRBV29-1 and TRBJ1-4; the D is unclear. Trimming removed 0 bases at V and 9 bases at J, with 5 bases between. This CDR3 has 11 residues. Germline loops: CDR1 SQVTM, CDR2 ANQGSEA. The CDR3 DNA follows: TGCAGCGTTGAAGAACGTCAAAAACTGTTTTTT. As protein: CSVEERQKLFF.

J is TRBJ1-5 and V is TRBV4-1; D is unclear. The CDR3 runs 18 residues. Trimming stripped 0 bases from V and 5 bases from J, with 20 bases between. The germline CDR1 and CDR2 sequences are MGHRA and YSYEKL. The CDR3 DNA reads TGCGCCAGCAGCCAAGATTCCCCGGGCGCAGCTAGGTATCAGCCCCAGCATTTT. Translation: CASSQDSPGAARYQPQHF.

The V call is TRBV6-5, the J call TRBJ2-7, with 13 bases that match TRBD2. The CDR3 runs to 15 residues. Germline trimming cut 6 bases from V and 2 bases from J; bases unmatched to any gene: 4. Germline CDR1 reads MNHEY; CDR2 reads SVGAGI. The CDR3 DNA reads as TGTGCCAGCAGCCTGACTAGCGGGGGGACCTACGAGCAGTACTTC. It is translated as CASSLTSGGTYEQYF.

A few counts support this clone. The gene calls are TRBV11-1 and TRBJ2-4; 10 bases line up with TRBD2. The CDR3 has 15 residues. The germline CDR1 and CDR2 sequences are SGHAT and FQDESV (reference sequence). J lost 7 bases, V lost 5 bases, and 8 bases had no gene match. The CDR3 coding sequence is TGTGCCAGCAGCCCGGGGGGACTAGCGCTGAACATTCAGTACTTC. Amino acids: CASSPGGLALNIQYF.

V is TRBV15 and J is TRBJ2-7; D may be TRBD2 (5 bases). CDR1 is LNHNV and CDR2 is YYDKDF in the germline V gene (reference sequence). The CDR3 covers 16 residues. The V end lost 0 bases, the J end lost 6 bases, and 18 bases lay between the germline ends. CDR3 DNA sequence: TGTGCCACCAGCAGAGATTTAAGCGCCGGCGAGGGCGAGCAGTACTTC. Translation: CATSRDLSAGEGEQYF.

V gene TRBV7-8 combines with J gene TRBJ1-5, with 7 positions matching TRBD1. The germline V gene encodes CDR1 SGHVS and CDR2 FQNEAQ. V was clipped by 5 bases and J by 2 bases; unmatched bases: 6. This CDR3 region has 15 residues. The CDR3 loop reads CASSLRQGGNQPQHF. DNA for the CDR3: TGTGCCAGCAGCCTACGACAGGGTGGCAATCAGCCCCAGCATTTT.

V usage is TRBV12-5 and J usage is TRBJ1-1; a possible D gene is TRBD1 (5 bases). CDR3 length: 16 amino acids. V gave up 0 bases and J gave up 3 bases, with 14 bases separating them. The germline V gene has CDR1 LGHNT and CDR2 FRNRAP. The CDR3 protein is CASGLVLGARYTEAFF. CDR3 DNA: TGTGCTAGTGGTTTGGTATTAGGGGCGCGATACACTGAAGCTTTCTTT.

The chain uses TRBV27 and TRBJ2-1, with 9 nucleotides matching TRBD1. Germline V CDR1 and CDR2: MNHEY, SMNVEV (reference sequence). The CDR3 sequence is 15 residues long. Trimming cost V 3 bases and J 5 bases; bases outside gene matches: 5. CDR3 nucleotides: TGTGCCAGCAGTTTCTCATACAGGGGGCACAATGAGCAGTTCTTC. Residues: CASSFSYRGHNEQFF.

CDR3 bases: TGTGCCACCAGCAGATCCCCGCGTCGTCAAGGGGGAGTGGATACGCAGTATTTT. Protein sequence: CATSRSPRRQGGVDTQYF. This rearrangement joins TRBV15 to TRBJ2-3; a possible D gene is TRBD1 (6 bases). The length of the CDR3 is 18 residues. Germline CDR1 is LNHNV and CDR2 is YYDKDF (reference sequence). Trimming removed 2 bases from V and 6 bases from J, with 24 bases in between.

The rearrangement joins TRBV25-1 to TRBJ2-1; possibly TRBD2 for D (5 bases). V lost 5 bases and J 0 bases, leaving 11 bases between the germline ends. The CDR3 extends over 15 amino acids. Germline V gene lookup returns CDR1 MGHDK and CDR2 SYGVNS. The CDR3 reads CASSQDGGSYNEQFF. The CDR3 region has the DNA TGTGCCAGCAGTCAGGACGGAGGCTCCTACAATGAGCAGTTCTTC.

The sample holds a few counts of this clone. J is TRBJ1-1 and V is TRBV10-3, with D uncertain. The V gene's germline CDR1 is ENHRY and CDR2 SYGVKD. V was trimmed by 2 bases and J by 7 bases, leaving 14 bases between them. This CDR3 has 14 amino acids. This CDR3 is CAISEQEEYGEAFF. Written as DNA, the CDR3 is TGTGCCATCAGTGAGCAGGAGGAATATGGTGAAGCTTTCTTT.

The chain carries TRBV7-2 and TRBJ2-3; 7 bases are shared with TRBD1. V lost 5 bases and J lost 0; bases outside the gene matches: 8. The CDR3 sequence is 16 residues long. Germline V CDR1 and CDR2: SGHTA, FQGNSA. This chain's CDR3 is CASSPRLQGSTDTQYF. The CDR3, as DNA: TGTGCCAGCAGCCCACGGTTACAGGGGAGCACAGATACGCAGTATTTT.

This chain uses TRBV7-3 with TRBJ2-7; tentative D call: TRBD1 (7 bases). Trimming removed 5 bases from V and 4 bases from J, with 12 bases in between. The CDR3 extends over 13 amino acids. The germline CDR1 and CDR2 sequences are SGHTA and FQGTGA. The chain's CDR3 is CASSPQGGYEQYF. The CDR3 DNA reads TGTGCCAGCAGCCCCCAGGGGGGATACGAGCAGTACTTC.

The chain is built from TRBV13 and TRBJ2-1, with TRBD2 as a possible D gene (6 bases). V dropped 1 base and J dropped 13 bases, with 8 bases sitting between them. The germline gives CDR1 PRHDT, CDR2 FYEKMQ (reference sequence). The CDR3 contains 11 residues. The CDR3 sequence: CASSLATSQFF. The CDR3 DNA reads TGTGCCAGCAGCTTAGCGACTAGTCAGTTCTTC. Complete variable domain (other parts from reference TRBV13 and TRBJ2-1): AAGVIQSPRHLIKEKRETATLKCYPIPRHDTVYWYQQGPGQDPQFLISFYEKMQSDKGSIPDRFSAQQFSDYHSELNMSSLELGDSALYFCASSLATSQFFGPGTRLTVL.

The CDR3 loop reads CAIRSGTSPTDTQYF. The CDR3, as DNA: TGTGCCATCAGGTCCGGGACTAGCCCCACAGATACGCAGTATTTT. The rearrangement uses TRBV10-3 and TRBJ2-3; TRBD2 matches 9 bases. After removal of 6 bases from V and 2 bases from J, the junction contained 6 bases not matched to a gene. Germline V gene data show CDR1 as ENHRY and CDR2 as SYGVKD. This CDR3 contains 15 residues.

Points on this clone: The same CDR3 arises from other DNA sequences in this sample as well. The chain links TRBV30 to TRBJ1-5, with TRBD1 matching 7 bases. V lost 0 bases to trimming and J lost 7 bases; unmatched junction nucleotides: 3. The CDR3 extends over 13 amino acids. In germline, CDR1 is GTSNPN, CDR2 SVGIG (reference sequence). CDR3 sequence: CAWSVRGGQPQHF. The CDR3 DNA reads TGTGCCTGGAGTGTAAGAGGGGGCCAGCCCCAGCATTTT.